This entry lists 21 T cell receptor beta chains sequenced from one sample in a study of blood T cells in healthy people across ages (dated by TCRdb to 2014 to 2015). The library was prepared using 5' RACE. The instrument given in TCRdb is Illumina HiSeq 2500. A second roughly 6 to 12 cycle PCR used a sample-barcoded 5' primer and a J-beta primer mix. TCRdb handled the public reads itself, with Q25 trimming in fastp and clone calling in MiXCR, and kept productive beta chains. Under each unique CDR3 protein, matching rows form one entry showing the most common genes and DNA. This sample lists approximately 1.5 million distinct CDR3 sequences; approximately 43% were detected once. The ten largest clones capture around 4% of the sample. The sequenced sample was blood. The receptors were sampled from a woman in her late teens or twenties in good health.

The chain joins TRBV7-8 to TRBJ2-6, with TRBD2 matching over 7 bases. The CDR3 contains 17 residues. The V gene's germline CDR1 is SGHVS and CDR2 FQNEAQ. J was trimmed by 0 bases and V by 5 bases; bases with no gene match: 7. The CDR3 bases are TGTGCCAGCAGCCTGGGGGGGTTTAACTCTGGGGCCAACGTCCTGACTTTC. It yields the protein CASSLGGFNSGANVLTF.

Of note for this clonotype: At one end the junction does not follow the germline gene, possibly because of a read error. V is TRBV4-1 and J is TRBJ2-7; D is possibly TRBD1 (6 bases). CDR1 is MGHRA, CDR2 YSYEKL, per germline. The CDR3 sequence is 13 residues long. Here the CDR3 reads CASSQEWVRTVVF. The CDR3 nucleotides are TGCGCCAGCAGCCAAGAATGGGTACGGACAGTAGTTTTC.

The chain recombines TRBV5-6 with TRBJ2-3; no clear D gene. Germline CDR1 and CDR2: SGHDT and YYEEEE. Trimming removed 4 bases from V and 10 bases from J, with 13 bases in between. There are 12 residues in the CDR3. The CDR3 DNA follows: TGTGCCAGCAGCAACCGGTTTCCCTCGCAGTATTTT. Translating it yields CASSNRFPSQYF.

This chain links TRBV29-1 with TRBJ1-1; D remains ambiguous. Trimming took 7 bases from V and 6 from J, leaving 18 bases between them. Looked up from germline, CDR1 is SQVTM and CDR2 is ANQGSEA. The CDR3 consists of 13 residues. This CDR3 is CSAKTSPWPEAFF. The DNA for the CDR3 is TGCAGCGCCAAAACTTCACCTTGGCCTGAAGCTTTCTTT.

The rearrangement links TRBV25-1 to TRBJ1-2; the D gene is possibly TRBD1 (5 bases). The CDR3 covers 14 residues. CDR1 MGHDK and CDR2 SYGVNS come from the germline V gene. V gave up 7 bases and J gave up 4 bases, with 16 bases separating them. The CDR3 coding sequence is TGTGCCAGCACGCCGGGGACGCAACCCTATGGCTACACCTTC. It translates to CASTPGTQPYGYTF.

The chain is built from TRBV4-1 and TRBJ2-3; 7 bases are a match to TRBD1. Losses at the gene ends were 0 bases for V and 3 bases for J; bases not matched to a gene: 9. CDR3 size: 17 residues. The V gene's germline CDR1 is MGHRA and CDR2 YSYEKL. CDR3 sequence: CASSQDPRQGVTDTQYF. CDR3 coding DNA: TGCGCCAGCAGCCAAGATCCTCGGCAGGGGGTGACAGATACGCAGTATTTT.

This clonotype was recorded many times. The chain recombines TRBV4-3 with TRBJ1-2; 7 positions match TRBD1. Looked up from germline, CDR1 is LGHNA and CDR2 is YSLEER. The CDR3 spans 15 residues. V was clipped by 3 bases and J by 6 bases; unmatched bases: 10. The CDR3 nucleotides are TGCGCCAGCAGCCATCGACTGACAGGGATTGATGGCTACACCTTC. Translation gives CASSHRLTGIDGYTF.

V gene TRBV29-1 combines with J gene TRBJ2-7, with a weak D call TRBD1 (6 bases). Trimming took 7 bases from V and 0 from J, leaving 13 bases between them. Germline CDR1 reads SQVTM; CDR2 reads ANQGSEA. This CDR3 comprises 13 residues. The CDR3 DNA reads as TGCAGCGCAACCCAGGGGAGCTCCTACGAGCAGTACTTC. Its translation is CSATQGSSYEQYF.

A word on this clonotype: The junction does not match germline at one end; this may be a read error. CDR3: CSARDREPANYGYTF. The CDR3 bases are TGCAGTGCTCGAGACAGGGAACCTGCTAACTATGGCTACACCTTC. The chain joins TRBV20-1 to TRBJ1-2; 7 positions agree with TRBD1. Germline CDR1 DFQATT, CDR2 SNEGSKA (reference sequence). There are 15 residues in the CDR3.

The chain combines TRBV7-9 with TRBJ2-7, with 9 bases lining up with TRBD1. Germline CDR1 is SEHNR and CDR2 is FQNEAQ (reference sequence). The ends lost 6 bases at V and 2 bases at J; junction bases unmatched: 11. The CDR3 sequence is 16 residues long. The CDR3 nucleotides read TGTGCCAGCAGGCGAACCGGGACAGGGATCACCTACGAGCAGTACTTC. Its translation is CASRRTGTGITYEQYF.

This clonotype was found once. The rearrangement uses TRBV9 and TRBJ2-3, with 7 bases identical to TRBD1. The CDR3 loop spans 17 amino acids. CDR1 SGDLS and CDR2 YYNGEE come from the germline V gene. V was clipped by 4 bases and J by 1 base; unmatched bases: 12. The CDR3 DNA is TGTGCCAGCAGCTCCCCCCGAACAGGGGTTCGCACAGATACGCAGTATTTT. It codes for CASSSPRTGVRTDTQYF.

V and J are TRBV29-1 and TRBJ2-7; D ambiguous. The CDR3 contains 13 residues. Trimming pared 4 bases from V and 5 bases from J, leaving 15 bases between. The germline V gene has CDR1 SQVTM and CDR2 ANQGSEA. This CDR3 is CSVGRLTDDEQYF. CDR3 nucleotides: TGCAGCGTTGGCCGTTTGACTGACGACGAGCAGTACTTC.

The chain uses TRBV4-1 and TRBJ2-7; the D gene is possibly TRBD1 (6 bases). The assigned J gene may be wrong: the sequence end matches TRBJ2-5 better. CDR3 length equals 14 residues. Germline CDR1 MGHRA, CDR2 YSYEKL. CDR3 coding DNA: TGCGCCAGCAGCCAAGATCCAGGGGATGAGACCCAGTACTTC. This codes for CASSQDPGDETQYF.

This clonotype was observed a few times. The chain carries TRBV29-1 and TRBJ2-1; D possibly corresponds to TRBD2 (5 bases). The germline CDR1 and CDR2 sequences are SQVTM and ANQGSEA. The CDR3 has 14 amino acids. V dropped 4 bases and J dropped 5 bases, with 15 bases sitting between them. The CDR3 is CSVASLAIHNEQFF. The CDR3 DNA reads as TGCAGCGTTGCGTCGCTAGCTATCCACAATGAGCAGTTCTTC.

A remark on this clonotype: A much larger clone differs from this one at a single base, so this may be a read error. V is TRBV4-1 and J is TRBJ2-4; 7 positions match TRBD1. V shed 6 bases, J shed 15 bases, and the junction held 14 bases outside the gene matches. Germline V gene data show CDR1 as MGHRA and CDR2 as YSYEKL. The CDR3 extends over 13 amino acids. The CDR3 DNA reads TGCGCCAGCAGATCCGGGACAGTAGAGACCCTGTACTTC. Protein sequence: CASRSGTVETLYF.

The chain couples TRBV29-1 to TRBJ2-3, with D uncertain. The CDR3 covers 12 residues. V lost 8 bases and J lost 6, with 15 bases in between. Germline assignment: CDR1 SQVTM and CDR2 ANQGSEA. The CDR3 coding sequence is TGCAGCTTGGTGAGAGTTGGGGATACGCAGTATTTT. This codes for CSLVRVGDTQYF.

This clonotype showed up just a few times. The rearrangement links TRBV9 to TRBJ2-7; 11 bases are shared with TRBD2. CDR3 length: 16 amino acids. Trimming cost V 4 bases and J 7 bases; bases outside gene matches: 13. Germline lookup yields CDR1 SGDLS and CDR2 YYNGEE. The DNA of the CDR3 is TGTGCCAGCAGCCGTATAGCGGGAGGGCCCTACAATGAGCAGTACTTC. It translates to CASSRIAGGPYNEQYF.

The chain uses TRBV7-2 and TRBJ2-1; tentatively, D is TRBD1 (5 bases). CDR3 length: 19 residues. CDR1 is SGHTA and CDR2 is FQGNSA in the germline V gene. With 0 bases removed from V and 9 bases from J, the gap between germline ends came to 27 bases. The CDR3 region is CASSLALTVRTTWGTEQFF. DNA of the CDR3: TGTGCCAGCAGCTTAGCGCTAACGGTTAGGACGACCTGGGGCACTGAGCAGTTCTTC.

J is TRBJ2-1 and V is TRBV4-1; no reliable D call. V lost 4 bases and J 0 bases, leaving 13 bases between the germline ends. This CDR3 region has 16 residues. Per germline, CDR1 MGHRA and CDR2 YSYEKL. The CDR3 reads CASSLLSQSSYNEQFF. The CDR3 bases are TGCGCCAGCAGCCTACTGAGTCAGAGCTCCTACAATGAGCAGTTCTTC.

The rearrangement links TRBV5-1 to TRBJ2-6; 13 nucleotides align to TRBD2. The CDR3 totals 18 residues. The germline V gene encodes CDR1 SGHRS and CDR2 YFSETQ. With V trimmed by 4 bases and J by 3 bases, 7 bases remained unmatched. The CDR3 loop reads CASSTTLAGGLGANVLTF. The CDR3 DNA reads TGCGCCAGCAGCACTACACTAGCGGGAGGGCTTGGGGCCAACGTCCTGACTTTC.

This clonotype was observed a handful of times. CDR3 sequence: CASSSGGNSPLHF. The CDR3 DNA sequence: TGCGCCAGCAGCTCCGGGGGAAATTCACCCCTCCACTTT. V gene TRBV4-1 combines with J gene TRBJ1-6; perhaps TRBD1 as D (5 bases). V was trimmed by 5 bases and J by 7 bases, leaving 9 bases between them. There are 13 residues in the CDR3. CDR1 MGHRA and CDR2 YSYEKL come from the germline V gene.